What follows are 14 T cell receptor beta chains derived from one specimen sequenced in a study of T cell repertoires in cytomegalovirus infection. TCRdb re-analysed the reads in MiXCR, keeping a single row per CDR3 protein. The data contain approximately 250,000 distinct CDR3 sequences, approximately 13% of them singletons. Sequencing used PBMCs. These receptors were taken from a human donor in good health (CMV status not recorded). Some clones in this sample may be carry-over from other donors' samples.

Ten or more counts support this clonotype. The chain is built from TRBV12-3 or TRBV12-4 and TRBJ1-1; 7 bases align to TRBD1. The CDR3 spans 14 residues. The CDR3 is CAGRRGRIGTEAFF. The CDR3 DNA reads as TGTGCAGGGAGGAGGGGGCGAATTGGCACTGAAGCTTTCTTT.

This clonotype was detected many times. The J gene is TRBJ2-1, the V gene TRBV7-2, with D possibly being TRBD1 or TRBD2 (5 bases each). Between the trimmed V and J ends, which lost 5 bases and 6 bases, there was a span of 23 bases. Germline CDR1 and CDR2: SGHTA and FQGNSA. The CDR3 runs to 17 residues. The CDR3 spells CASSPVSGIGGGNEQFF. The CDR3 DNA follows: TGTGCCAGCAGCCCCGTTTCAGGGATTGGGGGTGGCAATGAGCAGTTCTTC.

This clonotype came up many times. This chain links TRBV7-9 with TRBJ1-3; TRBD1 might be the D (6 bases). V lost 0 bases and J 1 base, leaving 16 bases between the germline ends. The CDR3 has 18 residues. Germline V gene lookup returns CDR1 SEHNR and CDR2 FQNEAQ (reference sequence). The CDR3 sequence: CASSLAGTRRKSGNTIYF. CDR3 DNA: TGTGCCAGCAGCTTAGCGGGGACACGCCGCAAATCTGGAAACACCATATATTTT. The whole variable domain, remainder taken from reference TRBV7-9 and TRBJ1-3, is DTGVSQNPRHKITKRGQNVTFRCDPISEHNRLYWYRQTLGQGPEFLTYFQNEAQLEKSRLLSDRFSAERPKGSFSTLEIQRTEQGDSAMYLCASSLAGTRRKSGNTIYFGEGSWLTVV.

This clonotype showed up just a few times. The rearrangement links TRBV7-3 to TRBJ2-6; a weak D match, TRBD2 (6 bases). CDR1 and CDR2 from the germline V gene are SGHTA and FQGTGA. V lost 5 bases and J 0 bases, leaving 23 bases between the germline ends. The CDR3 consists of 20 residues. CDR3 in amino acids: CASSLLGTFSRSSGANVLTF. CDR3 coding DNA: TGTGCCAGCAGCCTTTTAGGGACTTTCTCCCGGAGCTCTGGGGCCAACGTCCTGACTTTC.

This clonotype was detected a few times. The chain recombines TRBV24-1 with TRBJ2-1, with a tentative D call TRBD1 (6 bases). V lost 2 bases to trimming and J lost 0 bases, with 10 bases between them. The CDR3 is 16 residues long. Per the germline V gene, CDR1 is KGHDR and CDR2 is SFDVKD. CDR3 DNA: TGTGCCACCAGTGATTCAGGGGACCGCTCCTACAATGAGCAGTTCTTC. The encoded protein is CATSDSGDRSYNEQFF.

This clonotype appeared many times. The chain recombines TRBV5-1 with TRBJ1-2; TRBD1 aligns across 8 bases. This CDR3 is built from 13 residues. Germline CDR1 SGHRS, CDR2 YFSETQ. Losses at the gene ends were 4 bases for V and 6 bases for J; bases not matched to a gene: 5. The CDR3 here is CASSRTGRDGYTF. The CDR3 DNA reads as TGCGCCAGCAGCCGGACAGGGAGGGATGGCTACACCTTC.

This clonotype was counted many times. The chain is built from TRBV7-2 and TRBJ2-7, with a weak D call TRBD2 (7 bases). Per the germline V gene, CDR1 is SGHTA and CDR2 is FQGNSA. The CDR3 is 15 amino acids. V was shortened by 1 base and J by 3 bases, with 13 bases between the two germline ends. CDR3 bases: TGTGCCAGCAGCTTAGGAGGCGGGGGCAACTACGAGCAGTACTTC. It specifies CASSLGGGGNYEQYF.

This clonotype was detected many times. The chain carries TRBV19 and TRBJ1-2, with D tentatively TRBD1 (5 bases). Looked up from germline, CDR1 is LNHDA and CDR2 is SQIVND (reference sequence). This CDR3 has 15 residues. Deletions cut 6 bases from V and 3 bases from J, with 17 bases between. CDR3 loop: CASRLGGGNDYGYTF. CDR3 nucleotide sequence: TGTGCCAGTAGATTAGGCGGGGGAAACGACTATGGCTACACCTTC.

This clonotype has at least ten counts. This sequence joins TRBV7-2 and TRBJ2-1; a weak D match, TRBD2 (5 bases). CDR1 is SGHTA, CDR2 FQGNSA, per germline. The CDR3 is made up of 14 amino acids. Trimming shortened V by 10 bases and J by 0 bases, and 13 bases separated the two germline ends. CDR3 in amino acids: CAIDGESSYNEQFF. CDR3 sequence (DNA): TGTGCCATCGACGGGGAAAGCTCCTACAATGAGCAGTTCTTC. Combining the CDR3 with reference TRBV7-2 and TRBJ2-1 gives the whole variable domain GAGVSQSPSNKVTEKGKDVELRCDPISGHTALYWYRQSLGQGLEFLIYFQGNSAPDKSGLPSDRFSAERTGGSVSTLTIQRTQQEDSAVYLCAIDGESSYNEQFFGPGTRLTVL.

This clonotype was recorded many times. One junction end does not reproduce the germline sequence, and a read error may be involved. The V gene is TRBV11-3, the J gene TRBJ2-5, with 12 bases that match TRBD2. The CDR3 is 15 residues long. Germline lookup yields CDR1 SGHNT and CDR2 YENEEA. Here the CDR3 reads CASSLETSGRQTQYF. The DNA for the CDR3 is TGTGCCAGCAGCCTAGAGACTAGCGGGAGACAGACCCAGTACTTC.

Ten or more counts support this clonotype. The chain couples TRBV7-2 to TRBJ1-3, with D possibly being TRBD1 (6 bases). Germline V gene sequence: CDR1 SGHTA, CDR2 FQGNSA. The V end was cut by 5 bases, the J end by 5 bases, with 7 bases between. The CDR3 runs 12 residues. CDR3 coding DNA: TGTGCCAGCAGCCGGGACAGAAACACCATATATTTT. It encodes CASSRDRNTIYF.

V and J are TRBV7-2 and TRBJ2-5; D might be TRBD2 (7 bases). The CDR3 is 17 residues long. The germline V gene encodes CDR1 SGHTA and CDR2 FQGNSA. Trimming left V 2 bases short and J 2 bases short, with 18 bases between. CDR3 sequence reads: CASSLPLGGPLQETQYF. The CDR3 region has the DNA TGTGCCAGCAGCTTACCCTTGGGGGGGCCCCTACAAGAGACCCAGTACTTC.

The J gene is TRBJ2-5, the V gene TRBV7-4; D not certain. Germline CDR1 reads SGHVT; CDR2 reads SQSDAQ. This CDR3 spans 15 amino acids. The V gene lost 1 base and the J gene lost 9 bases, with 18 bases spanning the gap. The CDR3 nucleotides read TGTGCCAGCAGCTTAGAGGTCAGCTCCTTTGGGTCCCAGTACTTC. It is translated as CASSLEVSSFGSQYF.

There are many counts of this clonotype. V usage is TRBV12-3 or TRBV12-4 and J usage is TRBJ1-2; D unresolved. The CDR3 consists of 12 residues. V was clipped by 2 bases and J by 5 bases, with 6 bases between them. The CDR3 spells CASSLKTYGYTF. CDR3 sequence (DNA): TGTGCCAGCAGTTTAAAGACATATGGCTACACCTTC.